This entry is about one T cell receptor (beta chain). V was shortened by 6 bases and J by 1 base, with 23 bases between the two germline ends. CDR1 SGHVT and CDR2 SQSDAQ come from the germline V gene. This CDR3 contains 18 residues. These data come from a study of blood T cell repertoires in COVID-19. Overall study: The study drew acute and convalescent COVID-19 samples from the United States, Italy and Spain. PBMCs, B-cell-depleted T cells, or T cells provided the cDNA or gDNA that made up the material.

In the source study's methods: For nucleated cells, counts were estimated from reference gene primer amplification. TCRdb's table, derived via immunoSEQ multiplex PCR, lists solely in-frame clones and lacks some. That table supplies the V and J calls and clone size; D and trimming were determined from the DNA. The sample holds around 200,000 clones, roughly 80% seen once. The rearrangement joins TRBV7-4 to TRBJ2-3; tentative D call: TRBD1 (6 bases). The sequence came from a man over 45 with active or convalescent COVID-19. Sequenced sample: peripheral blood. CDR3 sequence (DNA): TGTGCCAGCAGGTATTCCCACACAGGGCGTTCGGGCACAGATACGCAGTATTTT. It translates to CASRYSHTGRSGTDTQYF.